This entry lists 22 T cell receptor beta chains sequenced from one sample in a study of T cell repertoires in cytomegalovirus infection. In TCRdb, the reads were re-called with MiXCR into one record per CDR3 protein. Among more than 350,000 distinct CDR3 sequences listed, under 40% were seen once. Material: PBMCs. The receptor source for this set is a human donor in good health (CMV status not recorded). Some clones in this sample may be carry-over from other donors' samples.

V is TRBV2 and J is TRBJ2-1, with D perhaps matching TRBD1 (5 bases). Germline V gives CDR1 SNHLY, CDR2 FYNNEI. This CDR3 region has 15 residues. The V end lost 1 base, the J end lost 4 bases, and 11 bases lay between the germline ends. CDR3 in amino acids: CASSEVLGRYNEQFF. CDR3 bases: TGTGCCAGCAGTGAAGTGTTGGGGCGATACAATGAGCAGTTCTTC.

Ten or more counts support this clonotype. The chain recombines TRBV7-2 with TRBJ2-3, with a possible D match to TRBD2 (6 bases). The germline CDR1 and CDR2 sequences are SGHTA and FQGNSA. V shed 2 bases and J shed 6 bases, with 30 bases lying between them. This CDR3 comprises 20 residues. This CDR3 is CASSLSYKESGGLKGDTQYF. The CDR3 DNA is TGTGCCAGCAGCTTATCTTATAAAGAGAGCGGAGGGTTGAAGGGGGATACGCAGTATTTT.

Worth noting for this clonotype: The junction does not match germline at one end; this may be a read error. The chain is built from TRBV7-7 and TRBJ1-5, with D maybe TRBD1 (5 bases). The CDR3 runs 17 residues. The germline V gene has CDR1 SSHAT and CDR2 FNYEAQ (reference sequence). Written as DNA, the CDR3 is TGTGCTAGCAGCTGGAGGACCTCACAGGTATTCAATCAGCCCCAGCATTTT. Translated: CASSWRTSQVFNQPQHF.

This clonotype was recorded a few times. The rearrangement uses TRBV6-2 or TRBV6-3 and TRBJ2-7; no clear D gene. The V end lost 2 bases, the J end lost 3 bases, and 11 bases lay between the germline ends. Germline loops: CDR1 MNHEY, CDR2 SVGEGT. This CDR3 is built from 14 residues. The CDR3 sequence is CASSYRGRYYEQYF. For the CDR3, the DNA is TGTGCCAGCAGTTACCGAGGACGGTACTACGAGCAGTACTTC.

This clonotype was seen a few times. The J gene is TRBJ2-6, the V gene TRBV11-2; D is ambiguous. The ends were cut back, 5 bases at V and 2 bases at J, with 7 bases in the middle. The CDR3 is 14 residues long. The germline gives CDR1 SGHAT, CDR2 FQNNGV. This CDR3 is CASSPAPGANVLTF. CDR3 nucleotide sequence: TGTGCCAGCAGCCCCGCACCTGGGGCCAACGTCCTGACTTTC.

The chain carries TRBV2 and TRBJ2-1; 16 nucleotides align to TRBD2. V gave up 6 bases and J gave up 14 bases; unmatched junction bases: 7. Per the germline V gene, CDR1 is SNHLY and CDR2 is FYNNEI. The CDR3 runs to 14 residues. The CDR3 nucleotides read TGTGCCAGCAGCTTAGGGACTAGCGGGGGGGTCAAGTTCTTC. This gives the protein CASSLGTSGGVKFF. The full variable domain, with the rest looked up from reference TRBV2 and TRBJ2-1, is EPEVTQTPSHQVTQMGQEVILRCVPISNHLYFYWYRQILGQKVEFLVSFYNNEISEKSEIFDDQFSVERPDGSNFTLKIRSTKLEDSAMYFCASSLGTSGGVKFFGPGTRLTVL.

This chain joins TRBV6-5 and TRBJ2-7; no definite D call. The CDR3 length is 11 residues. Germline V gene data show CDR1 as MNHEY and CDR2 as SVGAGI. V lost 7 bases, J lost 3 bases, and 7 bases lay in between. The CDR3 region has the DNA TGTGCCAGCATTGATCGCTACGAGCAGTACTTC. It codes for CASIDRYEQYF.

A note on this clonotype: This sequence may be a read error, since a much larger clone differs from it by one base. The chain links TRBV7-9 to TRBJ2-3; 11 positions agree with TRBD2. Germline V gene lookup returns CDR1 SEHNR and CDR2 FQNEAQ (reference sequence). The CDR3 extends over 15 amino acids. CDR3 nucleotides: TGTGACAGCAGCTGGGGACTAGCGGGCACAGATACGCAGTATTTT. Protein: CDSSWGLAGTDTQYF.

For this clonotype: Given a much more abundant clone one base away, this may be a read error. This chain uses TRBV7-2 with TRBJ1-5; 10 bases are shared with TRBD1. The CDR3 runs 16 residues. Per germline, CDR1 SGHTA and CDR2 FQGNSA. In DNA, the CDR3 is TGTGCCATCAGCTTACCCCGCGGGACAGGGGATCAGCCCCAGCATTTT. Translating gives CAISLPRGTGDQPQHF. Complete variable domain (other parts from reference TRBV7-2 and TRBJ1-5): GAGVSQSPSNKVTEKGKDVELRCDPISGHTALYWYRQSLGQGLEFLIYFQGNSAPDKSGLPSDRFSAERTGGSVSTLTIQRTQQEDSAVYLCAISLPRGTGDQPQHFGDGTRLSIL.

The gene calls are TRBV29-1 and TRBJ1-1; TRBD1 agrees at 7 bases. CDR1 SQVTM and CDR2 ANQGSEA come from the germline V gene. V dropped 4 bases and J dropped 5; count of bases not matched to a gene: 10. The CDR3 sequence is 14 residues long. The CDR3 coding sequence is TGCAGCGTTGCCGGGCAGGGGGGAGGGACTGAAGCTTTCTTT. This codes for CSVAGQGGGTEAFF.

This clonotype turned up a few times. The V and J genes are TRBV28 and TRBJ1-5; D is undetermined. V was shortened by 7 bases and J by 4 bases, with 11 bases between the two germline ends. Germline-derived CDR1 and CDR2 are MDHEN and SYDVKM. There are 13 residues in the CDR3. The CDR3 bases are TGTGCCAGCACAAAGGGAAGGAATCAGCCCCAGCATTTT. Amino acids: CASTKGRNQPQHF.

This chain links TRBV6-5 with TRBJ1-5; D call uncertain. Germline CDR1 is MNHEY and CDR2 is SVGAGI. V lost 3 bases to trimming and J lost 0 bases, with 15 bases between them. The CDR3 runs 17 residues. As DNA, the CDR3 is TGTGCCAGCAGTTATAAAAGAACGCAAGCTAGCAATCAGCCCCAGCATTTT. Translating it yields CASSYKRTQASNQPQHF.

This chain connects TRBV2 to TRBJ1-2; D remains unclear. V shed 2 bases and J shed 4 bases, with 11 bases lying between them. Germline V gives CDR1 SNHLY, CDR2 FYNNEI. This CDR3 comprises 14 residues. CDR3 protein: CASSERQAGYGYTF. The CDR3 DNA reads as TGTGCCAGCAGTGAACGGCAGGCCGGCTATGGCTACACCTTC.

The CDR3 sequence: CASSPLGLGNEQYF. The CDR3 DNA follows: TGTGCCAGCAGCCCACTCGGGTTGGGGAACGAGCAGTACTTC. The rearrangement joins TRBV27 to TRBJ2-7, with D unresolved. CDR1 is MNHEY and CDR2 is SMNVEV in the germline V gene (reference sequence). The CDR3 is made up of 14 amino acids. V dropped 6 bases and J dropped 5 bases, with 17 bases sitting between them.

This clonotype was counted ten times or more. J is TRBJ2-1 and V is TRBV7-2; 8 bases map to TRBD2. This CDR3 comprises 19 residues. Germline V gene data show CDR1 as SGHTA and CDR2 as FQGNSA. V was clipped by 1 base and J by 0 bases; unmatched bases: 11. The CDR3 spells CASSLEGGSGVGSYNEQFF. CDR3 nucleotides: TGTGCCAGCAGCTTAGAAGGTGGTAGCGGGGTTGGCTCCTACAATGAGCAGTTCTTC.

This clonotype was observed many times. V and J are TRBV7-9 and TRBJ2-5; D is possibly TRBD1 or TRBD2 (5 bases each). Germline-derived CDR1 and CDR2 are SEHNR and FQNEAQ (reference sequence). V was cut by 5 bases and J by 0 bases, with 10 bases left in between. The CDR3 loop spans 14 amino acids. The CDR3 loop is CASSGGEYQETQYF. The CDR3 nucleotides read TGTGCCAGCAGCGGGGGAGAATACCAAGAGACCCAGTACTTC.

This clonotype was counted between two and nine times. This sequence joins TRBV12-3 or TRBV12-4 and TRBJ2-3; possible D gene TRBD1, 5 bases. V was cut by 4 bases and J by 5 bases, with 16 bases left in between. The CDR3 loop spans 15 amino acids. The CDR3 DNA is TGTGCCAGCAGTTCACCGACAGAAATTGTAGATACGCAGTATTTT. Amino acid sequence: CASSSPTEIVDTQYF.

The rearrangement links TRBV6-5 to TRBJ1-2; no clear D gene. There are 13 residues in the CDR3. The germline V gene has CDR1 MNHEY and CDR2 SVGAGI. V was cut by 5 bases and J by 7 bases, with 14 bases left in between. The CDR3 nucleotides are TGTGCCAGCAGTCCCCCCGGTCCCGTTGGCTACACCTTC. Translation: CASSPPGPVGYTF.

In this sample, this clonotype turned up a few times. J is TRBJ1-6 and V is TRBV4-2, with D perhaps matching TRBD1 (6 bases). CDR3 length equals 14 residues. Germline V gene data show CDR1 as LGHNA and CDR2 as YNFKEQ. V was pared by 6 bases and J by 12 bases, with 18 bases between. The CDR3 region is CASRSGGGLGPLHF. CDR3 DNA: TGTGCCAGCAGATCCGGGGGGGGCCTAGGACCCCTCCACTTT.

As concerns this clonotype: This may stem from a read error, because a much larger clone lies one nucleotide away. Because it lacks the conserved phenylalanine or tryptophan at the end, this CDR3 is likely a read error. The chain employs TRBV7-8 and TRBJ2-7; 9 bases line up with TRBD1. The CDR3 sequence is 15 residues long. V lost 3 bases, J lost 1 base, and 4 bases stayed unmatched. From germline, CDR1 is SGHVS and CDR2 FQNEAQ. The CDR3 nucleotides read TGTGCCAGCAGCTTCCGGGACAGGGCATCCTACGAGCAGTACTTA. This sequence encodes CASSFRDRASYEQYL.

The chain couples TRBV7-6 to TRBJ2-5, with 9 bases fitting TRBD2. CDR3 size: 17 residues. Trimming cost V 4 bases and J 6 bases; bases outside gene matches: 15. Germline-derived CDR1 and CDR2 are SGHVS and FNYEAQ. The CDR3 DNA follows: TGTGCCAGCAGCTATCCCCCTCGGCTAGCGGGGAGGAAGACCCAGTACTTC. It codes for CASSYPPRLAGRKTQYF. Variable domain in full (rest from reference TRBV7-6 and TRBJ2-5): GAGVSQSPRYKVTKRGQDVALRCDPISGHVSLYWYRQALGQGPEFLTYFNYEAQQDKSGLPNDRFSAERPEGSISTLTIQRTEQRDSAMYRCASSYPPRLAGRKTQYFGPGTRLLVL.

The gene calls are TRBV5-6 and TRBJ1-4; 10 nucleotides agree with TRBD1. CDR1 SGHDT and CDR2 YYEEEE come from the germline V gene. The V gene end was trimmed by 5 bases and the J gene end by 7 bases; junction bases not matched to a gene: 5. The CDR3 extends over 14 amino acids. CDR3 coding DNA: TGTGCCAGCAGTCGGACAGGGGGTTCTGAAAAACTGTTTTTT. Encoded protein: CASSRTGGSEKLFF. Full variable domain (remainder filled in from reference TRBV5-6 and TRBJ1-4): DAGVTQSPTHLIKTRGQQVTLRCSPKSGHDTVSWYQQALGQGPQFIFQYYEEEERQRGNFPDRFSGHQFPNYSSELNVNALLLGDSALYLCASSRTGGSEKLFFGSGTQLSVL.